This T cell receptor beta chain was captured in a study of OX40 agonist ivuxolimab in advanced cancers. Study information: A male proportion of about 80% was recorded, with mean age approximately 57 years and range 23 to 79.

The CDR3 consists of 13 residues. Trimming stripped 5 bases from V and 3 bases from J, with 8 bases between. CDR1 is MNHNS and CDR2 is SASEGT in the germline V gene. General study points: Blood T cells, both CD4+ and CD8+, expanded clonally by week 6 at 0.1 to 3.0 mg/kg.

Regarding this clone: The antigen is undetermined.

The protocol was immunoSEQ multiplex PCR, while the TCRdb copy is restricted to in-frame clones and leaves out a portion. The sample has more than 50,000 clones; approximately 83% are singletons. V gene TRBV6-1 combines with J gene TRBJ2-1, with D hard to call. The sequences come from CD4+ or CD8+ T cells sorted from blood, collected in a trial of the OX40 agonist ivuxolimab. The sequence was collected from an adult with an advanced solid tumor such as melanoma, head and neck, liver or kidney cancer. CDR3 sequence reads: CASSLQDYNEQFF. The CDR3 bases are TGTGCCAGCAGTCTACAAGACTACAATGAGCAGTTCTTC.